This T cell receptor (beta chain) was found in a study of shared clonotypes between healthy human individuals. The germline gives CDR1 MNHEY, CDR2 SMNVEV (reference sequence). V dropped 3 bases and J dropped 6 bases, with 12 bases sitting between them. CDR3 length equals 13 residues. This clone was counted once. What it binds is not known. Naive CD8 isolation took CD45RO-negative cells positively selected for CCR7 and excluded terminally differentiated effector memory CD45RA+ cells. Study-level results: Relative to memory subsets, naive subsets generally showed larger estimated richness.

Every subset's genomic DNA went evenly onto several immunoSEQ plates. Profiled with immunoSEQ multiplex PCR; TCRdb holds only in-frame clones, not every one. The sample includes hundreds of thousands of clones, 90% to 97% of them seen just once. Sequences were obtained from naive CD8+ T cells sorted from blood. The chain combines TRBV27 with TRBJ2-7; D unresolved. The receptor was derived from a woman aged 25 to 39 in good health. Here the CDR3 DNA reads TGTGCCAGCAGTTTTTATGGCGGTGGCGAGCAGTACTTC. This translates into CASSFYGGGEQYF.